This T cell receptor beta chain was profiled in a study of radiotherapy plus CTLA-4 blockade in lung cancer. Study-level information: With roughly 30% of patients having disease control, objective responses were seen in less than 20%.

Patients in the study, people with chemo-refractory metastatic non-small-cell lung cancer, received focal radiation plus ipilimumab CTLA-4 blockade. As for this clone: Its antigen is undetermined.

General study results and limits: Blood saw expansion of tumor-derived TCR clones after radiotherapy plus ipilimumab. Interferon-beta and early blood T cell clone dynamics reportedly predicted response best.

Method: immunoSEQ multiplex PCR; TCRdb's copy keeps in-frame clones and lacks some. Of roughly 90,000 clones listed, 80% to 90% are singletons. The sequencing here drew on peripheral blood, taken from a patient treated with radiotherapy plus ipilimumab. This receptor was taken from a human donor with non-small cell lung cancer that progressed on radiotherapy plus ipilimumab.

This chain's CDR3 is CASSFRDRGMNTEAFF. The CDR3 coding sequence is TGTGCCAGCAGTTTCCGGGACAGGGGGATGAACACTGAAGCTTTCTTT. This chain joins TRBV28 and TRBJ1-1; TRBD1 aligns across 11 bases. CDR1 is MDHEN, CDR2 SYDVKM, per germline. The CDR3 runs 16 residues. J was trimmed by 0 bases and V by 3 bases; bases with no gene match: 3.